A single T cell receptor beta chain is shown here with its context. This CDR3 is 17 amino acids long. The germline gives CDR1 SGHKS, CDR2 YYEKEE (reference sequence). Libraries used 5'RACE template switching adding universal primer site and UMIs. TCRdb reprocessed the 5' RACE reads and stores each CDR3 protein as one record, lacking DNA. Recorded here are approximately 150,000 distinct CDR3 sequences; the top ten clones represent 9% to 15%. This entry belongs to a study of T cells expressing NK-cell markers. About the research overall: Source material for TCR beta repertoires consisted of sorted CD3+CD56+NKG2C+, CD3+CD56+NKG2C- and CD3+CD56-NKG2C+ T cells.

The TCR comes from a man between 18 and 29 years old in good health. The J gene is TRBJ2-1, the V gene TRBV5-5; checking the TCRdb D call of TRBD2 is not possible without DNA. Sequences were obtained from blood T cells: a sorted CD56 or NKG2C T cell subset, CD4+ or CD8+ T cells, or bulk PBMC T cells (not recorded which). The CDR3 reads CASSLALAPSSYNEQFF.